The sequence of this T cell receptor (beta chain) was determined in a study of cytomegalovirus exposure and HLA in healthy donors. Only one count was recorded for this clone. One junction end disagrees with the germline gene, perhaps due to a read error. The PCR used 60 Vbeta and 13 Jbeta primers. Only in-frame clones appear in the TCRdb table, and some are missing; sequencing was by immunoSEQ multiplex PCR. Among 150,000 to 200,000 clones listed, 70% to 80% were seen once. The CDR3 runs to 18 residues. The germline gives CDR1 SEHNR, CDR2 FQNEAQ (reference sequence). Material: PBMCs. The receptor comes from a woman aged 45-65 years in good health and CMV-seronegative. The rearrangement uses TRBV7-9 and TRBJ2-5, with D maybe TRBD2 (7 bases). As DNA, the CDR3 is TGTTCCAGCAGCTTAGTAGTGATGCGGGGAGGGGGCCAAGAGACCCAGTACTTC. This encodes CSSSLVVMRGGGQETQYF.